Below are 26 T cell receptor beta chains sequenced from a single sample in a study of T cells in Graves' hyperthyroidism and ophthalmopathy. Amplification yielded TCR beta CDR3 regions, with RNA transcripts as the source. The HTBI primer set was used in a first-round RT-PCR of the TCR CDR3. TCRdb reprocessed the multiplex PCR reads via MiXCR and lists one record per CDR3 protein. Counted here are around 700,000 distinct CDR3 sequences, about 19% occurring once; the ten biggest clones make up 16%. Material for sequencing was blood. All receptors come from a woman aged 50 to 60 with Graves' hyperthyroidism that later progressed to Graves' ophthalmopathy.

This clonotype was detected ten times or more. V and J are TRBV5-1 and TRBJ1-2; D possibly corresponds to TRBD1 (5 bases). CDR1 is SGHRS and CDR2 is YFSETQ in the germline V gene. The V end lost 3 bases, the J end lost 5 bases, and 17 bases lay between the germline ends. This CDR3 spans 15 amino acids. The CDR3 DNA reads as TGCGCCAGCAGCTCTGACAGAGCCGCCAGATATGGCTACACCTTC. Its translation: CASSSDRAARYGYTF.

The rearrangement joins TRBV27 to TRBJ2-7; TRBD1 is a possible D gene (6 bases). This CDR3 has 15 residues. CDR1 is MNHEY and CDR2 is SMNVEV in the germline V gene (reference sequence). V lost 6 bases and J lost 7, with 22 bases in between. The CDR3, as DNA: TGTGCCAGCAGCCTGGACAGCTCCTTAGGGGGAGAGCAGTACTTC. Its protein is CASSLDSSLGGEQYF.

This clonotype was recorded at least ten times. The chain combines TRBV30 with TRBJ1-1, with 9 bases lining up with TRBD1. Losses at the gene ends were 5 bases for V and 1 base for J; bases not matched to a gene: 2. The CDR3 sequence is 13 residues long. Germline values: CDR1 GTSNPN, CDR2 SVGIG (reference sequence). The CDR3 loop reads CAWEGQGNTEAFF. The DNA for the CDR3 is TGTGCCTGGGAGGGACAGGGGAACACTGAAGCTTTCTTT.

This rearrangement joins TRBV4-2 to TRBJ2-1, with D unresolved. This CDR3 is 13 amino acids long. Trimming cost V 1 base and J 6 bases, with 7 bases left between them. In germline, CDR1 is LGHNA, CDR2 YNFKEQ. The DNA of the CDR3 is TGTGCCAGCAGCCAAGTCATGGCCAATGAGCAGTTCTTC. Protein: CASSQVMANEQFF.

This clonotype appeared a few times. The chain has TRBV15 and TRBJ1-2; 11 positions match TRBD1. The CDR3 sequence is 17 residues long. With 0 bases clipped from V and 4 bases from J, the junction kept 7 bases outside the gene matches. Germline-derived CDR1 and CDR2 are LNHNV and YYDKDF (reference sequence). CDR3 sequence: CATSRDRTGGRSYGYTF. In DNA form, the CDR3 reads TGTGCCACCAGCAGAGATCGGACAGGGGGCCGCTCCTATGGCTACACCTTC.

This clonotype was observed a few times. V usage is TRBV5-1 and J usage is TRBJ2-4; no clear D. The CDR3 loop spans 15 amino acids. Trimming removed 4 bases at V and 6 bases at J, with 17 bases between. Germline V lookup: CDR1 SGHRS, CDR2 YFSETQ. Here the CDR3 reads CASSLSSRATNIQYF. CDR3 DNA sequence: TGCGCCAGCAGCCTCTCCTCCCGGGCTACAAACATTCAGTACTTC.

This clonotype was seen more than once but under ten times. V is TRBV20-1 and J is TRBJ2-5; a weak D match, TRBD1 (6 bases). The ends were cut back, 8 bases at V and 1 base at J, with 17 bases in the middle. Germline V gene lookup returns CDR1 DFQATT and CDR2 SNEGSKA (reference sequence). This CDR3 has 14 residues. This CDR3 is CSSDVGGPQETQYF. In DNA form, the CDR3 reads TGCAGTTCCGACGTTGGGGGCCCCCAAGAGACCCAGTACTTC.

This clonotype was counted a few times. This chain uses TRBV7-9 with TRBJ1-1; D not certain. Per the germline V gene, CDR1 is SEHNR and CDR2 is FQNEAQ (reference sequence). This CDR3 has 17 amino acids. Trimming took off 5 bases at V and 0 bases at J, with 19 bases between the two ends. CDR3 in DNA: TGTGCCAGCAGCCAGACGGATTTGTACGGACTGAACACTGAAGCTTTCTTT. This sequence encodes CASSQTDLYGLNTEAFF.

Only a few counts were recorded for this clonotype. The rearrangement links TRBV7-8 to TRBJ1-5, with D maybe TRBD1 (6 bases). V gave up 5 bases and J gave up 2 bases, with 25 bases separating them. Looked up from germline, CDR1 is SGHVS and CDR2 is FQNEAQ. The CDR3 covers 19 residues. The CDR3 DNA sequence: TGTGCCAGCAGCACCCAACCACGGGACACCGCCTGGGGCAATCAGCCCCAGCATTTT. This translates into CASSTQPRDTAWGNQPQHF.

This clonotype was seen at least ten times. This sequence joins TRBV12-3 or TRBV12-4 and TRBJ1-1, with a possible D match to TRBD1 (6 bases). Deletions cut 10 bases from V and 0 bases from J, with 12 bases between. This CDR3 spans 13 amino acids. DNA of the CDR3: TGTGCCATCTCACAGGGTTTGAACACTGAAGCTTTCTTT. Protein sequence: CAISQGLNTEAFF.

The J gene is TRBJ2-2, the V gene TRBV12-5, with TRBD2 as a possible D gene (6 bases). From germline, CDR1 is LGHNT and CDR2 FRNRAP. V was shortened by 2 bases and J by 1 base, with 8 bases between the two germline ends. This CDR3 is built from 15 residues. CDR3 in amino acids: CASGLYGGNTGELFF. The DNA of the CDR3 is TGTGCTAGTGGTTTGTACGGGGGGAACACCGGGGAGCTGTTTTTT.

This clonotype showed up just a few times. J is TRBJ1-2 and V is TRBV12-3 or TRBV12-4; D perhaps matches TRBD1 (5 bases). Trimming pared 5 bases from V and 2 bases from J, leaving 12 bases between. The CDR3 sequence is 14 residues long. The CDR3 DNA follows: TGTGCCAGCAGTATCATGACAGTGAACTATGGCTACACCTTC. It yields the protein CASSIMTVNYGYTF.

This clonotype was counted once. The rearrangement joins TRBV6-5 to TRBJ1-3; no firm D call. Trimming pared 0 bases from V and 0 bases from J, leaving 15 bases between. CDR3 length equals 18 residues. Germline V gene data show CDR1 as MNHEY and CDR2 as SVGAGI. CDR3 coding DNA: TGTGCCAGCAGTTACTCGAGAGAGGCCGTCCTCTCTGGAAACACCATATATTTT. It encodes CASSYSREAVLSGNTIYF.

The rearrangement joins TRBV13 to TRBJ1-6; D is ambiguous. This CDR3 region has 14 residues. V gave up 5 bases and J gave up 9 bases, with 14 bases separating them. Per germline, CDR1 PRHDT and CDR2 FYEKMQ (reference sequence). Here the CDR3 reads CASSIDNGISPLHF. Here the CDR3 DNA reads TGTGCCAGCAGCATCGATAATGGGATTTCACCCCTCCACTTT.

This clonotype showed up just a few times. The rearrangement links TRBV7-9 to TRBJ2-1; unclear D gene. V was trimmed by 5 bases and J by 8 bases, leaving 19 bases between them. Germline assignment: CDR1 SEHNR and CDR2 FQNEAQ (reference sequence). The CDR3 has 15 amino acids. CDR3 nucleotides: TGTGCCAGCAGCAAAACCCCCGGACCGGCGGATGAGCAGTTCTTC. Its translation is CASSKTPGPADEQFF.

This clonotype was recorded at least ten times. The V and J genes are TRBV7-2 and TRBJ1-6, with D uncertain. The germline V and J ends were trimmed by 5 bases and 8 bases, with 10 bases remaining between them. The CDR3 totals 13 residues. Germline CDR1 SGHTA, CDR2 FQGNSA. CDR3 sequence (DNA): TGTGCCAGCAGCCCGCAGGTTGATTCACCCCTCCACTTT. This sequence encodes CASSPQVDSPLHF.

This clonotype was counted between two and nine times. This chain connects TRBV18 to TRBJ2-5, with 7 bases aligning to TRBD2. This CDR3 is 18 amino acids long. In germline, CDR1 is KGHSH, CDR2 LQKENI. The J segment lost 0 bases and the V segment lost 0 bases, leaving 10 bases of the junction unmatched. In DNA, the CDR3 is TGTGCCAGCTCACCACCATGGGGCGCTAGCGGAGACCAAGAGACCCAGTACTTC. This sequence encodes CASSPPWGASGDQETQYF. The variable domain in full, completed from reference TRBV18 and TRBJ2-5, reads NAGVMQNPRHLVRRRGQEARLRCSPMKGHSHVYWYRQLPEEGLKFMVYLQKENIIDESGMPKERFSAEFPKEGPSILRIQQVVRGDSAAYFCASSPPWGASGDQETQYFGPGTRLLVL.

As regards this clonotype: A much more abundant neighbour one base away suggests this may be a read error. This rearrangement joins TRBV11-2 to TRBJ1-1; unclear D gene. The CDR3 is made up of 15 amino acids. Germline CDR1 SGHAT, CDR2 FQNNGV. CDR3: CASSFSEGLNTEALF. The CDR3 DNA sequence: TGTGCCAGCAGCTTTTCCGAGGGTCTGAACACTGAAGCTCTCTTT. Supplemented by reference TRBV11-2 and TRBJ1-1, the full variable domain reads EAGVAQSPRYKIIEKRQSVAFWCNPISGHATLYWYQQILGQGPKLLIQFQNNGVVDDSQLPKDRFSAERLKGVDSTLKIQPAKLEDSAVYLCASSFSEGLNTEALFGQGTRLTVV.

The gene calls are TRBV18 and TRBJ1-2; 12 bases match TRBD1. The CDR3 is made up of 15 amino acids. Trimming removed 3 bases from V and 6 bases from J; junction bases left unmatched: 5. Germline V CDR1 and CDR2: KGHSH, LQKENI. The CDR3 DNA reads TGTGCCAGCTCACCTGTGGGACAGGGGGCGAATGGCTACACCTTC. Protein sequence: CASSPVGQGANGYTF. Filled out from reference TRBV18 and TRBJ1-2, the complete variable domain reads NAGVMQNPRHLVRRRGQEARLRCSPMKGHSHVYWYRQLPEEGLKFMVYLQKENIIDESGMPKERFSAEFPKEGPSILRIQQVVRGDSAAYFCASSPVGQGANGYTFGSGTRLTVV.

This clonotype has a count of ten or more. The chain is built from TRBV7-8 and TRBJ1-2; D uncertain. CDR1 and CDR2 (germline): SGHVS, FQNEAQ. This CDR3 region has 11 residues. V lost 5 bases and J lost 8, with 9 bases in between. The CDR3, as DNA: TGTGCCAGCAGCCAAGGCGCCGGCTACACCTTC. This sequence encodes CASSQGAGYTF.

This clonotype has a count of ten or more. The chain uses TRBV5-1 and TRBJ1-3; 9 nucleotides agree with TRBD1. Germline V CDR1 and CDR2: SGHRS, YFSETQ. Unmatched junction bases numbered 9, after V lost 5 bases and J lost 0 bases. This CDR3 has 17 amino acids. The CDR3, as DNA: TGCGCCAGCAGGTCCCGGTTGGACAGGGGCTCTGGAAACACCATATATTTT. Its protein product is CASRSRLDRGSGNTIYF.

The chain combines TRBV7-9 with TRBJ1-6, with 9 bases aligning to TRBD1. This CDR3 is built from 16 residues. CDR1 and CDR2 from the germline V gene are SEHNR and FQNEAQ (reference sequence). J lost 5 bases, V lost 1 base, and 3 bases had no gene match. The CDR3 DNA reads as TGTGCCAGCAGCTTAGGGACAGGGGCTGATAATTCACCCCTCCACTTT. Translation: CASSLGTGADNSPLHF.

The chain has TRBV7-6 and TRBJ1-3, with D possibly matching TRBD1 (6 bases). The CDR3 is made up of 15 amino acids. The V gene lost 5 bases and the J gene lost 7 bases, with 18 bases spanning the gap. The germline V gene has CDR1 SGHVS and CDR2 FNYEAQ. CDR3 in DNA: TGTGCCAGCAGCCCACAACAGGGTTCGGTTAACACCATATATTTT. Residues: CASSPQQGSVNTIYF.

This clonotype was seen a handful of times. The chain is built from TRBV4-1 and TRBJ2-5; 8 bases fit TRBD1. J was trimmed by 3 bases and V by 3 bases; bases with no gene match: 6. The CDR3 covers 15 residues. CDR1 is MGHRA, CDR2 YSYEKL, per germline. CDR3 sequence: CASSHPQGAKETQYF. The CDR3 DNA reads TGCGCCAGCAGCCACCCTCAGGGGGCAAAAGAGACCCAGTACTTC.

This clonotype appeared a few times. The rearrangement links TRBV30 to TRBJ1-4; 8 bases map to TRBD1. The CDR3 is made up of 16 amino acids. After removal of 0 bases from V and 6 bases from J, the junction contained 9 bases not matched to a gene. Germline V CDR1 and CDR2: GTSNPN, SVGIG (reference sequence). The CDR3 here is CAWSVRRGQVYEKLFF. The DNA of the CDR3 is TGTGCCTGGAGTGTACGCAGGGGGCAGGTGTATGAAAAACTGTTTTTT.

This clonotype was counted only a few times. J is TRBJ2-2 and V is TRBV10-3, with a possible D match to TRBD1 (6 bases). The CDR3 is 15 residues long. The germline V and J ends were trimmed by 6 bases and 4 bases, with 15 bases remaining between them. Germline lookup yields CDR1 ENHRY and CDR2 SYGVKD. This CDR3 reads CAIRDSLGSTGELFF. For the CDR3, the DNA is TGTGCCATCAGGGACAGCCTAGGCTCCACCGGGGAGCTGTTTTTT.